This T cell receptor (beta chain) was sequenced in a study of breast tumors, draining lymph nodes, adjacent tissues. Axillary draining lymph nodes of breast cancer patients supplied the node samples. The CDR3 has 15 residues. Germline V gives CDR1 SEHNR, CDR2 FQNEAQ (reference sequence). With 5 bases removed from V and 7 bases from J, the gap between germline ends came to 17 bases. This clonotype has a count of ten or more. MiXCR, applied by TCRdb to the multiplex PCR reads, yields one record per CDR3 protein. The repertoire holds 160,000 or so distinct CDR3 sequences, 33% seen once, with 3.8% in the top ten.

Sequenced: axillary lymph node tissue. This clonotype originated in a female donor with breast cancer. Some clones in this sample may be carry-over from other donors' samples. J is TRBJ1-4 and V is TRBV7-9; no reliable D call. CDR3 in amino acids: CASSPHTVIGEKLFF. DNA for the CDR3: TGTGCCAGCAGCCCTCATACAGTTATAGGTGAAAAACTGTTTTTT.